The following is a T cell receptor (beta chain) sequence with its context. Under the authors' procedure: Amplifying reference gene primers gave estimates of nucleated cell counts. The repertoire was sequenced with immunoSEQ multiplex PCR; TCRdb's copy has only in-frame clones and lacks some. The DNA was the basis for D and trimming; V, J and clone size are from that table. The data hold 300,000 to 350,000 clones, with 85% to 90% observed a single time. The entry originates in a study of blood T cell repertoires in COVID-19. About the research overall: Material from acute and convalescent COVID-19 was sourced from the United States, Italy and Spain. In each case, the material was cDNA or gDNA derived from T cells, B-cell-depleted T cells, or PBMCs.

This study enrolled people aged about 18 to 100 from about 26 US geographic areas. V gave up 6 bases and J gave up 10 bases, with 13 bases separating them. Germline V gene data show CDR1 as MDHEN and CDR2 as SYDVKM. The CDR3 totals 12 residues. The source material was PBMCs or T cells enriched from blood (not recorded which). The chain joins TRBV28 to TRBJ1-5, with a possible D match to TRBD1 (5 bases). This sequence was found in a woman between 18 and 29 years old with acute COVID-19. The CDR3 protein is CASSFPRVPQHF. The CDR3 DNA reads as TGTGCCAGCAGCTTTCCCAGGGTCCCCCAGCATTTT.